This T cell receptor (beta chain) was obtained from a study of CD8 T cells in ankylosing spondylitis. Germline loops: CDR1 MNHEY, CDR2 SVGEGT. The V end lost 2 bases, the J end lost 0 bases, and 4 bases lay between the germline ends. The CDR3 is 13 residues long. Study-wide results and limits: Reportedly, significant enrichment of disease-linked clones occurred in matched ankylosing spondylitis synovial fluid. Clones linked with disease were CD8+ and fairly uncommon in the peripheral blood. A motif of eight highly homologous TCR beta variants was seen as apparently characteristic of ankylosing spondylitis blood.

As concerns this clonotype: Antigen specificity is unknown.

Quantitative 5'-RACE with molecular barcodes produced the TCR beta libraries. TCRdb reprocessed the 5' RACE reads via MiXCR and lists one record per CDR3 protein. The repertoire consists of under 300,000 distinct CDR3 sequences, with roughly 18% occurring once and the leading ten covering around 33%. The sequencing input was blood, either unsorted or a sorted T cell fraction (not recorded which). The V gene is TRBV6-2 or TRBV6-3, the J gene TRBJ1-2; D not resolved. This receptor was taken from a male donor with ankylosing spondylitis or in good health (not recorded which). CDR3 nucleotide sequence: TGTGCCAGCAGTTACAGCACTAACTATGGCTACACCTTC. This codes for CASSYSTNYGYTF.